A single sample gave rise to the 21 T cell receptor beta chains below, sequenced in a study of glioma-infiltrating T cells. The iRepertoire nested amplicon-rescue multiplex PCR amplified TCR alpha and beta CDR3s from RNA. TCRdb itself ran the multiplex PCR reads through MiXCR, one entry per CDR3 protein. The profile covers roughly 200,000 distinct CDR3 sequences, with approximately 30% appearing a single time and roughly 21% taken by the ten largest. Sequenced material: glioma tissue, nonneoplastic brain tissue, or PBMCs (not recorded which). Receptors originate from a human donor with low-grade glioma or glioblastoma, undergoing nonglioma brain surgery, or in good health (not recorded which).

This clonotype was seen a few times. The chain carries TRBV6-6 and TRBJ2-1; D is tentatively TRBD1 or TRBD2 (6 bases each). Germline CDR1 is MNHNY and CDR2 is SVGAGI (reference sequence). The CDR3 runs to 15 residues. The V end was cut by 4 bases, the J end by 6 bases, with 16 bases between. CDR3 in amino acids: CASSLVGGGVNEQFF. CDR3 DNA: TGTGCCAGCAGTTTAGTAGGAGGGGGTGTCAATGAGCAGTTCTTC.

This clonotype was seen at least ten times. V is TRBV25-1 and J is TRBJ2-1; 9 nucleotides agree with TRBD1. Looked up from germline, CDR1 is MGHDK and CDR2 is SYGVNS. V trimming: 0 bases; J trimming: 8 bases; junction bases outside the gene matches: 8. CDR3 length equals 16 residues. As DNA, the CDR3 is TGTGCCAGCAGTGAATATTTGGGGACAGGGCTGGATGAGCAGTTCTTC. Its translation: CASSEYLGTGLDEQFF.

As concerns this clonotype: A read error may explain this, as a much larger clone is one base away. The rearrangement links TRBV7-9 to TRBJ2-7, with D possibly matching TRBD1 (5 bases). The CDR3 is 16 amino acids. Germline CDR1 and CDR2: SEHNR and FQNEAQ (reference sequence). Trimming pared 1 base from V and 0 bases from J, leaving 13 bases between. The CDR3 DNA reads TGTGCCAGCAGCTTAGTGAGTAACAGGATCTCCTACGAGCAGTACTTC. It yields the protein CASSLVSNRISYEQYF.

This clonotype was counted ten times or more. V usage is TRBV5-1 and J usage is TRBJ1-1, with no clear D. V lost 0 bases to trimming and J lost 1 base, with 4 bases between them. This CDR3 is built from 13 residues. CDR1 is SGHRS and CDR2 is YFSETQ in the germline V gene. This chain's CDR3 is CASSLAANTEAFF. The CDR3 DNA reads TGCGCCAGCAGCTTGGCTGCGAACACTGAAGCTTTCTTT.

At least ten counts were recorded for this clonotype. The rearrangement uses TRBV6-2 or TRBV6-3 and TRBJ2-7; 11 bases match TRBD2. The germline gives CDR1 MNHEY, CDR2 SVGEGT. The CDR3 totals 14 residues. V dropped 5 bases and J dropped 3; count of bases not matched to a gene: 3. Here the CDR3 reads CASSGLAGGYEQYF. Written as DNA, the CDR3 is TGTGCCAGCAGTGGACTAGCGGGCGGCTACGAGCAGTACTTC.

This clonotype was seen at least ten times. The chain couples TRBV20-1 to TRBJ2-7, with D possibly TRBD2 on 6 matching bases. The length of the CDR3 is 12 residues. Germline CDR1 DFQATT, CDR2 SNEGSKA (reference sequence). V lost 5 bases, J lost 0 bases, and 8 bases lay in between. CDR3 residues: CSAPTSSYEQYF. Written as DNA, the CDR3 is TGCAGTGCTCCGACTAGCTCCTACGAGCAGTACTTC.

At least ten counts were recorded for this clonotype. The V and J genes are TRBV20-1 and TRBJ2-7; no reliable D call. CDR1 is DFQATT, CDR2 SNEGSKA, per germline (reference sequence). Between the trimmed V and J ends, which lost 3 bases and 2 bases, there was a span of 14 bases. The CDR3 is 14 residues long. The CDR3 region has the DNA TGCAGTGCTAGCAGTGTCCTGAACACCTACGAGCAGTACTTC. This sequence encodes CSASSVLNTYEQYF.

On this clonotype itself: A read error may explain this, as a much larger clone is one base away. V gene TRBV12-3 or TRBV12-4 combines with J gene TRBJ2-3; D is undetermined. The CDR3 is made up of 12 amino acids. The CDR3 region is CASTYSTDKQYF. The CDR3 DNA is TGTGCCAGCACTTATAGCACAGATAAGCAGTATTTT.

Notes on this clonotype: Since a much larger clone is just one base distant, this may be a read error. The V call is TRBV20-1, the J call TRBJ1-3; 7 positions match TRBD1. Germline V CDR1 and CDR2: DFQATT, SNEGSKA (reference sequence). This CDR3 spans 14 amino acids. With V trimmed by 5 bases and J by 3 bases, 7 bases remained unmatched. CDR3 protein: CSAPRGASGNTIYF. DNA for the CDR3: TGCAGTGCTCCCAGGGGGGCAAGTGGAAACACCATATATTTT.

Here the CDR3 DNA reads TGCGCCAGCAGCCCCACATTACCGAGGGTACAGTCTGAAGCTTTCTTT. It encodes CASSPTLPRVQSEAFF. V is TRBV4-1 and J is TRBJ1-1, with D unclear. The CDR3 covers 16 residues. Germline CDR1 MGHRA, CDR2 YSYEKL. Deletions cut 4 bases from V and 6 bases from J, with 21 bases between.

This clonotype was counted many times. The chain uses TRBV6-1 and TRBJ2-7; D is undetermined. The V gene's germline CDR1 is MNHNS and CDR2 SASEGT. This CDR3 is 12 amino acids long. Trimming left V 4 bases short and J 3 bases short, with 7 bases between. The CDR3 loop is CASSADFYEQYF. The CDR3 nucleotides read TGTGCCAGCAGTGCTGACTTCTACGAGCAGTACTTC.

The chain has TRBV10-3 and TRBJ1-5; D is unresolved. Looked up from germline, CDR1 is ENHRY and CDR2 is SYGVKD. The CDR3 totals 14 residues. V lost 3 bases, J lost 4 bases, and 10 bases lay in between. The CDR3 here is CAISEVDSNQPQHF. The DNA for the CDR3 is TGTGCCATCAGTGAAGTTGATAGTAATCAGCCCCAGCATTTT.

This clonotype appeared many times. V is TRBV7-8 and J is TRBJ2-7; 10 nucleotides match TRBD2. This CDR3 is built from 16 residues. The trim removed 4 bases at V and 6 bases at J, leaving 12 bases unmatched. In germline, CDR1 is SGHVS, CDR2 FQNEAQ. For the CDR3, the DNA is TGTGCCAGCAGCTACCTAGCGGGAGTTTTTTATAGCGAGCAGTACTTC. Its translation: CASSYLAGVFYSEQYF.

On this clonotype: At one boundary the junction diverges from the germline segment, which might be a read error. The V call is TRBV11-3, the J call TRBJ1-1; 7 bases map to TRBD1. Germline CDR1 reads SGHNT; CDR2 reads YENEEA. The CDR3 has 14 amino acids. The CDR3 DNA reads as TGTGCCAGCAGCCAACAGGGGCCGAACGCTGAAGCTTTCTTT. This gives the protein CASSQQGPNAEAFF.

This clonotype has more than one count but fewer than ten. This rearrangement joins TRBV29-1 to TRBJ1-2; TRBD1 is a possible D gene (5 bases). V lost 3 bases and J lost 2, with 10 bases in between. The CDR3 covers 13 residues. In germline, CDR1 is SQVTM, CDR2 ANQGSEA. The CDR3, as DNA: TGCAGCGTTGATCCAGGGAGGAACTATGGCTACACCTTC. It yields the protein CSVDPGRNYGYTF.

Comments on this clonotype: An end of the junction does not agree with germline; a read error may underlie this. The chain combines TRBV28 with TRBJ1-5, with TRBD1 matching over 9 bases. The germline CDR1 and CDR2 sequences are MDHEN and SYDVKM. The CDR3 covers 15 residues. The CDR3 DNA follows: TGTGCCAACAGTTCAGGACAGGGGCGTTTTCAGCCCCAGCATTTT. It yields the protein CANSSGQGRFQPQHF.

V and J are TRBV4-1 and TRBJ2-3, with D possibly being TRBD2 (6 bases). The germline CDR1 and CDR2 sequences are MGHRA and YSYEKL. V was shortened by 2 bases and J by 0 bases, with 9 bases between the two germline ends. The CDR3 length is 15 residues. CDR3 nucleotides: TGCGCCAGCAGCCAATGGAGCGGGAGCACAGATACGCAGTATTTT. It yields the protein CASSQWSGSTDTQYF.

This clonotype was recorded many times. The chain has TRBV6-2 or TRBV6-3 and TRBJ2-1, with TRBD2 matching over 7 bases. Losses at the gene ends were 10 bases for V and 0 bases for J; bases not matched to a gene: 3. Germline CDR1 MNHEY, CDR2 SVGEGT. CDR3 length: 13 residues. The CDR3 DNA reads as TGTGCCACCCGGGACTACTCCTACAATGAGCAGTTCTTC. Residues: CATRDYSYNEQFF.

V gene TRBV6-6 combines with J gene TRBJ2-1, with D possibly being TRBD2 (6 bases). V was pared by 8 bases and J by 4 bases, with 18 bases between. The V gene's germline CDR1 is MNHNY and CDR2 SVGAGI (reference sequence). This CDR3 region has 15 residues. The CDR3 protein is CASARSLASYNEQFF. In DNA, the CDR3 is TGTGCCAGCGCCAGATCTCTAGCGTCTTACAATGAGCAGTTCTTC.

On this clonotype: A clone one base away is much larger, so this may be a read error. V is TRBV7-9 and J is TRBJ2-7, with a weak D call TRBD2 (5 bases). With 1 base removed from V and 6 bases from J, the gap between germline ends came to 19 bases. Per germline, CDR1 SEHNR and CDR2 FQNEAQ (reference sequence). There are 16 residues in the CDR3. The CDR3 region is CASSLGARGSVIEQYF. The CDR3 bases are TGTGCCAGCAGCTTAGGAGCTAGAGGGAGTGTGATCGAGCAGTACTTC.

This chain joins TRBV27 and TRBJ2-1; TRBD2 matches at 10 bases. V lost 6 bases and J lost 8; bases outside the gene matches: 19. The germline CDR1 and CDR2 sequences are MNHEY and SMNVEV (reference sequence). CDR3 length: 18 amino acids. The CDR3 nucleotides are TGTGCCAGCAGCCAAAAAGTTGGGCTAGCGGGAGTTCTCTATGAGCAGTTCTTC. It specifies CASSQKVGLAGVLYEQFF.